Described below is a single T cell receptor beta chain sequence and its context. Its target is not known. Other nucleotide sequences from this sample produce the same CDR3. The source of the sample is a study of cytomegalovirus exposure and HLA in healthy donors. The study's findings and limits: Reports indicated that the classifier achieved high specificity and sensitivity in diagnosing cytomegalovirus status. As confirmed in vitro, a few CMV-associated chains were specific for CMV antigens. Among TCR beta chains, those listed as cytomegalovirus-associated numbered about 160.

The germline V gene has CDR1 DFQATT and CDR2 SNEGSKA (reference sequence). Trimming cost V 3 bases and J 6 bases, with 6 bases left between them. The CDR3 is made up of 11 amino acids. Generated by immunoSEQ multiplex PCR, the TCRdb table keeps only in-frame clones and is missing some. The data hold about 280,000 clones, with roughly 90% observed a single time. V is TRBV20-1 and J is TRBJ2-1; D call uncertain. The receptor's source is a woman in her late teens or twenties in good health and CMV-seronegative. Sequenced sample: PBMCs. CDR3 nucleotide sequence: TGCAGTGCTAGGGCCCCCAATGAGCAGTTCTTC. Protein sequence: CSARAPNEQFF.